What follows are 29 T cell receptor beta chains derived from one specimen sequenced in a study of T cell responses to AZD1222 COVID-19 vaccine. Sequencing used immunoSEQ multiplex PCR; TCRdb keeps in-frame clones, though not all of them. The sample includes 55,000 to 90,000 clones, 84% seen only once; the top ten take approximately 9.8%. Here the sequenced sample was peripheral blood, taken on day 0 of AZD1222 vaccination. These receptors were taken from an adult in good health.

The rearrangement uses TRBV5-1 and TRBJ1-2, with D unclear. Looked up from germline, CDR1 is SGHRS and CDR2 is YFSETQ. This CDR3 comprises 17 residues. V lost 4 bases to trimming and J lost 0 bases, with 19 bases between them. In DNA, the CDR3 is TGCGCCAGCAGCCGGACGCTTCCGACACCTACTAACTATGGCTACACCTTC. Amino acids: CASSRTLPTPTNYGYTF.

This chain connects TRBV7-9 to TRBJ1-2; 8 nucleotides match TRBD1. The CDR3 totals 16 residues. Losses at the gene ends were 4 bases for V and 8 bases for J; bases not matched to a gene: 15. Germline CDR1 SEHNR, CDR2 FQNEAQ (reference sequence). The CDR3 loop is CASSSVGTGRRDGYTF. The CDR3 coding sequence is TGTGCCAGCAGCTCCGTTGGGACAGGCAGAAGGGACGGCTACACCTTC. The entire variable domain, with the rest obtained from reference TRBV7-9 and TRBJ1-2, is as follows: DTGVSQNPRHKITKRGQNVTFRCDPISEHNRLYWYRQTLGQGPEFLTYFQNEAQLEKSRLLSDRFSAERPKGSFSTLEIQRTEQGDSAMYLCASSSVGTGRRDGYTFGSGTRLTVV.

V is TRBV28 and J is TRBJ2-7; TRBD1 matches 10 bases. Unmatched junction bases numbered 1, after V lost 0 bases and J lost 5 bases. The CDR3 has 14 residues. CDR1 and CDR2 from the germline V gene are MDHEN and SYDVKM. The CDR3 region has the DNA TGTGCCAGCAGTTTATGGGGGACAGGGGACGAGCAGTACTTC. Translation gives CASSLWGTGDEQYF. Looking up the rest from reference TRBV28 and TRBJ2-7 gives the full variable domain: DVKVTQSSRYLVKRTGEKVFLECVQDMDHENMFWYRQDPGLGLRLIYFSYDVKMKEKGDIPEGYSVSREKKERFSLILESASTNQTSMYLCASSLWGTGDEQYFGPGTRLTVT.

J is TRBJ2-4 and V is TRBV19; D perhaps matches TRBD1 (6 bases). CDR3 length: 12 residues. V lost 6 bases, J lost 9 bases, and 12 bases lay in between. The V gene's germline CDR1 is LNHDA and CDR2 SQIVND (reference sequence). The CDR3 bases are TGTGCCAGTAGCACAAAAGGGGGCATTCAGTACTTC. Encoded protein: CASSTKGGIQYF. Based on the CDR3 plus reference TRBV19 and TRBJ2-4, the full variable domain is DGGITQSPKYLFRKEGQNVTLSCEQNLNHDAMYWYRQDPGQGLRLIYYSQIVNDFQKGDIAEGYSVSREKKESFPLTVTSAQKNPTAFYLCASSTKGGIQYFGAGTRLSVL.

The chain has TRBV10-3 and TRBJ2-6; TRBD2 matches 8 bases. The CDR3 consists of 17 residues. Losses at the gene ends were 3 bases for V and 0 bases for J; bases not matched to a gene: 4. The germline V gene encodes CDR1 ENHRY and CDR2 SYGVKD. The CDR3 DNA follows: TGTGCCATCAGTGATGAGCGGGGGCGCTCTGGGGCCAACGTCCTGACTTTC. It codes for CAISDERGRSGANVLTF.

This chain links TRBV7-6 with TRBJ1-5, with D hard to call. The CDR3 has 15 amino acids. Germline V gene data show CDR1 as SGHVS and CDR2 as FNYEAQ. The ends were cut back, 2 bases at V and 3 bases at J, with 11 bases in the middle. The CDR3 DNA reads TGTGCCAGCAGCTTATTTTCGGGCTTCAATCAGCCCCAGCATTTT. Residues: CASSLFSGFNQPQHF.

The chain is built from TRBV6-5 and TRBJ1-2, with D possibly TRBD1 on 6 matching bases. The V gene's germline CDR1 is MNHEY and CDR2 SVGAGI. Deletions cut 6 bases from V and 4 bases from J, with 9 bases between. CDR3 size: 12 residues. The CDR3 DNA reads as TGTGCCAGCAGGGGGGCATCCTATGGCTACACCTTC. This translates into CASRGASYGYTF.

This chain connects TRBV12-3 or TRBV12-4 to TRBJ1-5, with 7 bases lining up with TRBD1. J lost 8 bases, V lost 6 bases, and 7 bases had no gene match. The CDR3 totals 13 residues. CDR3 sequence: CASRGETGEPQHF. The DNA for the CDR3 is TGTGCCAGCAGGGGGGAAACAGGGGAGCCCCAGCATTTT.

CDR3 loop: CASSALSTDTQYF. The CDR3 DNA follows: TGTGCCAGCAGTGCCCTCAGCACAGATACGCAGTATTTT. V usage is TRBV25-1 and J usage is TRBJ2-3, with no clear D. The CDR3 is 13 amino acids. Germline loops: CDR1 MGHDK, CDR2 SYGVNS. V was clipped by 4 bases and J by 0 bases, with 5 bases between them. Full variable domain (missing parts from reference TRBV25-1 and TRBJ2-3): EADIYQTPRYLVIGTGKKITLECSQTMGHDKMYWYQQDPGMELHLIHYSYGVNSTEKGDLSSESTVSRIRTEHFPLTLESARPSHTSQYLCASSALSTDTQYFGPGTRLTVL.

The chain is built from TRBV7-2 and TRBJ2-7, with D uncertain. Trimming cost V 1 base and J 7 bases, with 14 bases left between them. Germline V gives CDR1 SGHTA, CDR2 FQGNSA. The CDR3 has 14 amino acids. CDR3: CASSLVESTLEQYF. The CDR3 coding sequence is TGTGCCAGCAGCTTAGTCGAGTCTACGTTGGAGCAGTACTTC.

CDR3 in amino acids: CASSYLTGGYGYTF. The CDR3 nucleotides are TGCGCCAGCAGCTACCTGACAGGGGGGTATGGCTACACCTTC. The gene calls are TRBV5-1 and TRBJ1-2; 9 bases align to TRBD1. The junction had 5 bases not matched to a gene; V was cut back by 3 bases and J by 5 bases. This CDR3 has 14 amino acids. Germline loops: CDR1 SGHRS, CDR2 YFSETQ.

The rearrangement uses TRBV14 and TRBJ1-6; D unresolved. CDR1 and CDR2 from the germline V gene are SGHDN and FVKESK. The CDR3 covers 14 residues. Trimming pared 0 bases from V and 3 bases from J, leaving 3 bases between. As DNA, the CDR3 is TGTGCCAGCAGCCAAGAGATCTATAATTCACCCCTCCACTTT. As protein: CASSQEIYNSPLHF.

J is TRBJ1-6 and V is TRBV28, with D tentatively TRBD1 (5 bases). The CDR3 is made up of 17 amino acids. Germline V lookup: CDR1 MDHEN, CDR2 SYDVKM. With 2 bases removed from V and 4 bases from J, the gap between germline ends came to 15 bases. For the CDR3, the DNA is TGTGCCAGCAGTTTACCAGGGTTGACGGAGTATAATTCACCCCTCCACTTT. Amino acids: CASSLPGLTEYNSPLHF.

V gene TRBV6-6 combines with J gene TRBJ1-1, with a weak D call TRBD1 (6 bases). V lost 5 bases, J lost 11 bases, and 15 bases lay in between. Germline CDR1 and CDR2: MNHNY and SVGAGI (reference sequence). The CDR3 is made up of 12 amino acids. CDR3 region: CASSNRDGRAFF. The CDR3 coding sequence is TGTGCCAGCAGTAACAGGGACGGGAGGGCTTTCTTT.

The chain carries TRBV6-4 and TRBJ2-2, with D maybe TRBD1 (6 bases). This CDR3 has 15 residues. Germline V gene lookup returns CDR1 MRHNA and CDR2 SNTAGT. With 6 bases removed from V and 2 bases from J, the gap between germline ends came to 13 bases. The DNA of the CDR3 is TGTGCCAGCAGCCTGACGGACAGTAACACCGGGGAGCTGTTTTTT. Protein product: CASSLTDSNTGELFF.

This chain uses TRBV2 with TRBJ1-1; no clear D gene. The V end lost 6 bases, the J end lost 6 bases, and 20 bases lay between the germline ends. The CDR3 contains 15 residues. The germline CDR1 and CDR2 sequences are SNHLY and FYNNEI. CDR3 sequence reads: CASSPPGRALPEAFF. Written as DNA, the CDR3 is TGTGCCAGCAGCCCGCCGGGGAGGGCCCTTCCTGAAGCTTTCTTT. Supplemented by reference TRBV2 and TRBJ1-1, the full variable domain reads EPEVTQTPSHQVTQMGQEVILRCVPISNHLYFYWYRQILGQKVEFLVSFYNNEISEKSEIFDDQFSVERPDGSNFTLKIRSTKLEDSAMYFCASSPPGRALPEAFFGQGTRLTVV.

This clone was observed a few times. The chain has TRBV28 and TRBJ1-5; D possibly corresponds to TRBD1 (5 bases). Trimming removed 7 bases from V and 4 bases from J, with 11 bases in between. CDR3 length: 13 amino acids. From germline, CDR1 is MDHEN and CDR2 SYDVKM. CDR3 amino acids: CASNGDGNQPQHF. The CDR3 region has the DNA TGTGCCAGCAACGGGGACGGTAATCAGCCCCAGCATTTT.

This sequence joins TRBV9 and TRBJ1-2; 7 bases are shared with TRBD1. The ends lost 4 bases at V and 3 bases at J; junction bases unmatched: 6. Looked up from germline, CDR1 is SGDLS and CDR2 is YYNGEE. CDR3 length equals 14 residues. The CDR3 protein is CASSRAGGDYGYTF. CDR3 sequence (DNA): TGTGCCAGCAGCCGAGCAGGGGGTGACTATGGCTACACCTTC.

In this sample, this clone turned up once. The J gene is TRBJ1-5, the V gene TRBV19, with TRBD1 matching over 8 bases. This CDR3 region has 18 residues. V lost 1 base, J lost 0 bases, and 8 bases stayed unmatched. Germline assignment: CDR1 LNHDA and CDR2 SQIVND (reference sequence). The chain's CDR3 is CASSIVRTGSGSNQPQHF. In DNA, the CDR3 is TGTGCCAGTAGTATAGTACGGACAGGGTCGGGTAGCAATCAGCCCCAGCATTTT. The full variable domain, rest sourced from reference TRBV19 and TRBJ1-5, is DGGITQSPKYLFRKEGQNVTLSCEQNLNHDAMYWYRQDPGQGLRLIYYSQIVNDFQKGDIAEGYSVSREKKESFPLTVTSAQKNPTAFYLCASSIVRTGSGSNQPQHFGDGTRLSIL.

The chain has TRBV6-5 and TRBJ2-2, with 7 positions matching TRBD2. Germline CDR1 reads MNHEY; CDR2 reads SVGAGI. Trimming took 7 bases from V and 4 from J; bases not matched to a gene: 9. This CDR3 has 15 residues. CDR3 sequence (DNA): TGTGCCAGCACCCGACTAGCAGAATCCACCGGGGAGCTGTTTTTT. This codes for CASTRLAESTGELFF.

The V gene is TRBV5-1, the J gene TRBJ1-2, with D possibly TRBD1 on 6 matching bases. This CDR3 region has 15 residues. Germline CDR1 reads SGHRS; CDR2 reads YFSETQ. Deletions cut 0 bases from V and 0 bases from J, with 9 bases between. The CDR3 loop is CASSLGTEPNYGYTF. The CDR3, as DNA: TGCGCCAGCAGCTTGGGGACAGAACCTAACTATGGCTACACCTTC.

The V call is TRBV16, the J call TRBJ1-1; D gene uncertain. The CDR3 runs 16 residues. Germline V gene data show CDR1 as KGHSY and CDR2 as FQNENV. The germline V and J ends were trimmed by 7 bases and 2 bases, with 20 bases remaining between them. The CDR3 region is CASTPANPLANTEAFF. For the CDR3, the DNA is TGTGCCAGCACCCCCGCGAATCCCCTAGCTAACACTGAAGCTTTCTTT.

The rearrangement uses TRBV7-9 and TRBJ1-1; D ambiguous. Germline V gene lookup returns CDR1 SEHNR and CDR2 FQNEAQ (reference sequence). The CDR3 loop spans 11 amino acids. Trimming cost V 4 bases and J 7 bases, with 7 bases left between them. As DNA, the CDR3 is TGTGCCAGCAGCTCGCTAGGTGAAGCTTTCTTT. Encoded protein: CASSSLGEAFF. Variable domain in full (rest from reference TRBV7-9 and TRBJ1-1): DTGVSQNPRHKITKRGQNVTFRCDPISEHNRLYWYRQTLGQGPEFLTYFQNEAQLEKSRLLSDRFSAERPKGSFSTLEIQRTEQGDSAMYLCASSSLGEAFFGQGTRLTVV.

The V and J genes are TRBV14 and TRBJ1-5; D may be TRBD1 (5 bases). The V end lost 4 bases, the J end lost 0 bases, and 13 bases lay between the germline ends. The CDR3 is made up of 16 amino acids. Germline values: CDR1 SGHDN, CDR2 FVKESK. In nucleotides, the CDR3 is TGTGCCAGCAGCCCGTCGGGTGGGGCTAGCAATCAGCCCCAGCATTTT. Translating it yields CASSPSGGASNQPQHF.

This clone was counted a single time. The chain combines TRBV10-3 with TRBJ2-1; TRBD2 matches at 8 bases. Losses at the gene ends were 3 bases for V and 9 bases for J; bases not matched to a gene: 7. This CDR3 is built from 14 residues. From germline, CDR1 is ENHRY and CDR2 SYGVKD. DNA of the CDR3: TGTGCCATCAGTGACTCTCGGGGGGGCAGTGAGCAGTTCTTC. Encoded protein: CAISDSRGGSEQFF.

This chain uses TRBV30 with TRBJ1-4; no firm D call. Trimming removed 2 bases at V and 8 bases at J, with 15 bases between. Germline values: CDR1 GTSNPN, CDR2 SVGIG (reference sequence). The CDR3 has 14 residues. CDR3 sequence: CAWSIDFFVEKLFF. CDR3 sequence (DNA): TGTGCCTGGAGTATTGACTTTTTTGTCGAAAAACTGTTTTTT.

This chain links TRBV13 with TRBJ2-3; a possible D gene is TRBD2 (6 bases). The ends were cut back, 4 bases at V and 1 base at J, with 15 bases in the middle. The CDR3 totals 16 residues. Germline assignment: CDR1 PRHDT and CDR2 FYEKMQ (reference sequence). The CDR3 DNA reads as TGTGCCAGCAGCTCTAGGGCGACTAGACGCACAGATACGCAGTATTTT. This encodes CASSSRATRRTDTQYF. The variable domain in full, completed from reference TRBV13 and TRBJ2-3, reads AAGVIQSPRHLIKEKRETATLKCYPIPRHDTVYWYQQGPGQDPQFLISFYEKMQSDKGSIPDRFSAQQFSDYHSELNMSSLELGDSALYFCASSSRATRRTDTQYFGPGTRLTVL.

V and J are TRBV10-2 and TRBJ2-3; D is unresolved. The CDR3 runs to 13 residues. In germline, CDR1 is WSHSY, CDR2 SAAADI. V shed 7 bases and J shed 0 bases, with 8 bases lying between them. CDR3 DNA sequence: TGCGCCAGCAATAGCCCCAGCACAGATACGCAGTATTTT. Its protein is CASNSPSTDTQYF.

The rearrangement joins TRBV5-1 to TRBJ2-7, with D uncertain. Trimming left V 0 bases short and J 6 bases short, with 10 bases between. Germline V lookup: CDR1 SGHRS, CDR2 YFSETQ. The CDR3 spans 13 residues. CDR3 nucleotides: TGCGCCAGCAGCTTGGCCTTTAGGCCCGAGCAGTACTTC. Translation: CASSLAFRPEQYF.